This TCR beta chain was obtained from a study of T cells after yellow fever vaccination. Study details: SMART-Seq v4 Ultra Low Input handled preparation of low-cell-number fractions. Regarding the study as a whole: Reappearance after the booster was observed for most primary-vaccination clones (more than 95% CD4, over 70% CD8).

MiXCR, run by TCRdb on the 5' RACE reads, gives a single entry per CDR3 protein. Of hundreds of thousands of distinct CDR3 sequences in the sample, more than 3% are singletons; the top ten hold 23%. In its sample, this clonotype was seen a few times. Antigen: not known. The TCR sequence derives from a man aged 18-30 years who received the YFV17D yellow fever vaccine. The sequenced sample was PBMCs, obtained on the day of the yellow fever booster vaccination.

The CDR3 coding sequence is TGTGCCAGCAGCTTAGAGCCAAGCTATGGCTACACCTTC. Its protein product is CASSLEPSYGYTF. The J gene is TRBJ1-2, the V gene TRBV7-8; D is unresolved. This CDR3 has 13 residues. Germline CDR1 is SGHVS and CDR2 is FQNEAQ. V lost 1 base and J lost 4, with 7 bases in between. The full variable domain, completed using reference TRBV7-8 and TRBJ1-2, is GAGVSQSPRYKVAKRGQDVALRCDPISGHVSLFWYQQALGQGPEFLTYFQNEAQLDKSGLPSDRFFAERPEGSVSTLKIQRTQQEDSAVYLCASSLEPSYGYTFGSGTRLTVV.